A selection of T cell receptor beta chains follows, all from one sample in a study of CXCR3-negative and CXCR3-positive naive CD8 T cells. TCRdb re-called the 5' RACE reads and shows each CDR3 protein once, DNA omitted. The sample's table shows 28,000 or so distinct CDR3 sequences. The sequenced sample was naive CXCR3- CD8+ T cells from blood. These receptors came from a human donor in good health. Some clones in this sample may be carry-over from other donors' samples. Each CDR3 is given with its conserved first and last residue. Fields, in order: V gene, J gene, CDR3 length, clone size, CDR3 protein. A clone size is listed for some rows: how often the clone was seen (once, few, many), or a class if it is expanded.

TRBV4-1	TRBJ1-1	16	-	CASSPLGDRGADEAFF
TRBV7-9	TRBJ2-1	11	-	CASSLAQEQFF
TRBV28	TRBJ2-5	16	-	CASSDIVSTPSETQYF
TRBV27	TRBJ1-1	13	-	CASSSGAVTEAFF
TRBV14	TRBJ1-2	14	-	CDSSFTGVNYGYTF
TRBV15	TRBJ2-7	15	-	CATSRALAGAYEQYF
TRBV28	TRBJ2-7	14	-	CASRIRDSSYEQYF
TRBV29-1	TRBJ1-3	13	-	CSVRTGSGNTIYF
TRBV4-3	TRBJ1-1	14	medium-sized	CASSQEERDTEAFF
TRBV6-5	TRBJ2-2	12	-	CASSLVAGELFF
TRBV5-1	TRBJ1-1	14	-	CASSLFGSNTEAFF
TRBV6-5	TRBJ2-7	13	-	CASSNGHSYEQYF
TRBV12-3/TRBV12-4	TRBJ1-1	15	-	CASNPWAGGSTEAFF
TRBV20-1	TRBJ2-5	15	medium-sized	CSANLGLANRETQYF
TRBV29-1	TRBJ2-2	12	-	CSGIGEIGELFF
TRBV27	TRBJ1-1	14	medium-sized	CASSLGGGYTEAFF
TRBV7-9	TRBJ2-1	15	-	CASSSYTGRDNEQFF
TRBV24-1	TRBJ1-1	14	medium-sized	CATSDLTGGTEAFF
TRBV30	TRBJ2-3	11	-	CAWSQTGPPNF
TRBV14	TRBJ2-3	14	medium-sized	CASSPTSVTDTQYF
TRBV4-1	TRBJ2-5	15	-	CASSKEPALDQTQYF
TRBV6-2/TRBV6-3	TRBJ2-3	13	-	CASSYIRGDTQYF
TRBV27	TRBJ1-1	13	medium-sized	CASSYGQNTEAFF
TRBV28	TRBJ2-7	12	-	CASTWGGYEQYF
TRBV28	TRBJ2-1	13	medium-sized	CASSTVSYNEQFF
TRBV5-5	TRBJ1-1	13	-	CASSFGPATEAFF